The 25 T cell receptor beta chains given below trace back to one sample, sequenced in a study of T-cell memory formation after mild COVID-19. TCRdb re-called the 5' RACE reads through MiXCR, storing one row per CDR3 protein. The sample shows around 62,000 distinct CDR3 sequences, about a quarter of them seen only once. Sequencing was done on a sample of PBMCs or a T cell subset sorted from them (not recorded which). The source of these receptors is a man between 18 and 35 years old who had mild COVID-19 (a few samples of this study predate the infection). Cell type and time point are not known.

In its sample, this clonotype was seen a few times. The gene calls are TRBV3-1 and TRBJ2-3; D unclear. Per the germline V gene, CDR1 is LGHDT and CDR2 is YNNKEL (reference sequence). The CDR3 runs 15 residues. V shed 4 bases and J shed 3 bases, with 14 bases lying between them. CDR3 in amino acids: CASSPTVHPTDTQYF. The CDR3 nucleotides read TGTGCCAGCAGCCCTACAGTACACCCAACAGATACGCAGTATTTT.

This clonotype was observed a few times. V gene TRBV4-1 combines with J gene TRBJ1-4; 7 nucleotides agree with TRBD1. Looked up from germline, CDR1 is MGHRA and CDR2 is YSYEKL. V lost 5 bases and J lost 0; bases outside the gene matches: 6. The CDR3 is 16 residues long. The CDR3 loop reads CASSSEQGPTNEKLFF. The CDR3 bases are TGCGCCAGCAGCTCAGAACAGGGGCCAACTAATGAAAAACTGTTTTTT.

The V and J genes are TRBV5-1 and TRBJ2-5; TRBD1 is a possible D gene (6 bases). Trimming removed 3 bases from V and 2 bases from J, with 11 bases in between. Germline CDR1 reads SGHRS; CDR2 reads YFSETQ. CDR3 length equals 14 residues. This CDR3 reads CASSWGHSQETQYF. DNA of the CDR3: TGCGCCAGCAGCTGGGGACATAGTCAAGAGACCCAGTACTTC.

This clonotype was seen a few times. This chain connects TRBV6-2 or TRBV6-3 to TRBJ1-1; D is undetermined. The ends were cut back, 5 bases at V and 0 bases at J, with 13 bases in the middle. The CDR3 covers 15 residues. Germline V gives CDR1 MNHEY, CDR2 SVGEGT. In DNA, the CDR3 is TGTGCCAGCAGTCGTGGCAGATCCCTGAACACTGAAGCTTTCTTT. It encodes CASSRGRSLNTEAFF.

The gene calls are TRBV12-3 or TRBV12-4 and TRBJ2-3; D not certain. V lost 4 bases, J lost 7 bases, and 6 bases lay in between. This CDR3 comprises 11 residues. The CDR3 spells CASSSPNTQYF. The CDR3 coding sequence is TGTGCCAGCAGTTCACCTAATACGCAGTATTTT.

This clonotype was observed a handful of times. The V gene is TRBV29-1, the J gene TRBJ2-3; 9 bases line up with TRBD2. The CDR3 covers 13 residues. The V gene's germline CDR1 is SQVTM and CDR2 ANQGSEA. The junction had 3 bases not matched to a gene; V was cut back by 4 bases and J by 4 bases. As DNA, the CDR3 is TGCAGCGTTGTCGGCGGGGGGGCAGATACGCAGTATTTT. Translating it yields CSVVGGGADTQYF.

This clonotype appeared a few times. The chain is built from TRBV29-1 and TRBJ1-1; D is undetermined. From germline, CDR1 is SQVTM and CDR2 ANQGSEA. There are 12 residues in the CDR3. Deletions cut 5 bases from V and 3 bases from J, with 10 bases between. CDR3 amino acids: CSVHPGHTEAFF. CDR3 sequence (DNA): TGCAGCGTTCACCCGGGCCACACTGAAGCTTTCTTT.

This clonotype was counted only a few times. The chain has TRBV4-1 and TRBJ2-1, with TRBD2 identical over 12 bases. This CDR3 comprises 16 residues. Losses at the gene ends were 0 bases for V and 10 bases for J; bases not matched to a gene: 7. Germline CDR1 is MGHRA and CDR2 is YSYEKL. The CDR3 is CASSQEGLAGEREQFF. CDR3 coding DNA: TGCGCCAGCAGCCAAGAGGGACTAGCGGGCGAGAGGGAGCAGTTCTTC.

This sequence joins TRBV7-8 and TRBJ1-4, with D unclear. CDR3 size: 15 residues. The germline V gene has CDR1 SGHVS and CDR2 FQNEAQ. Trimming shortened V by 0 bases and J by 4 bases, and 9 bases separated the two germline ends. In nucleotides, the CDR3 is TGTGCCAGCAGCTTAGCCCGGGAGCATAATGAAAAACTGTTTTTT. Protein product: CASSLAREHNEKLFF.

This rearrangement joins TRBV9 to TRBJ1-1; a possible D gene is TRBD1 (6 bases). Germline loops: CDR1 SGDLS, CDR2 YYNGEE. Between the trimmed V and J ends, which lost 4 bases and 0 bases, there was a span of 13 bases. The length of the CDR3 is 15 residues. This CDR3 reads CASSTGTNMNTEAFF. The CDR3 nucleotides are TGTGCCAGCAGCACGGGGACAAATATGAACACTGAAGCTTTCTTT.

The rearrangement links TRBV11-2 to TRBJ2-7; the match to TRBD2 covers 9 bases. Germline values: CDR1 SGHAT, CDR2 FQNNGV. The junction had 13 bases not matched to a gene; V was cut back by 2 bases and J by 5 bases. The CDR3 spans 17 residues. The CDR3 DNA follows: TGTGCCAGCAGCTTATTCCCGGCTAGCGGGGAGTCCGACGAGCAGTACTTC. Protein sequence: CASSLFPASGESDEQYF.

J is TRBJ1-5 and V is TRBV6-2 or TRBV6-3; D perhaps matches TRBD1 (5 bases). Germline V gene data show CDR1 as MNHEY and CDR2 as SVGEGT. The CDR3 has 14 amino acids. V was trimmed by 3 bases and J by 6 bases, leaving 12 bases between them. In DNA form, the CDR3 reads TGTGCCAGCAGTTATCGGGGGTCCTCTCAGCCCCAGCATTTT. It codes for CASSYRGSSQPQHF.

This rearrangement joins TRBV4-1 to TRBJ2-7, with D possibly TRBD2 on 6 matching bases. Germline loops: CDR1 MGHRA, CDR2 YSYEKL. This CDR3 contains 13 residues. Trimming took 3 bases from V and 6 from J, leaving 12 bases between them. DNA for the CDR3: TGCGCCAGCAGCCAGCCGGGGGAGGTCGAGCAGTACTTC. The encoded protein is CASSQPGEVEQYF.

The rearrangement uses TRBV20-1 and TRBJ1-1, with a possible D match to TRBD1 (5 bases). The V and J ends lost 6 bases and 6 bases respectively, with 17 bases between them. The CDR3 totals 13 residues. Germline values: CDR1 DFQATT, CDR2 SNEGSKA (reference sequence). The CDR3 DNA is TGCAGTGCGGGTCTAGGGGCGCTTGCTGAAGCTTTCTTT. Its translation is CSAGLGALAEAFF.

This clonotype was seen only a few times. V gene TRBV14 combines with J gene TRBJ1-1; no reliable D call. Per the germline V gene, CDR1 is SGHDN and CDR2 is FVKESK. The CDR3 extends over 15 amino acids. Trimming stripped 4 bases from V and 5 bases from J, with 17 bases between. The CDR3 DNA follows: TGTGCCAGCAGCCTCGATGTCTCGGCGGGGACTGAAGCTTTCTTT. It translates to CASSLDVSAGTEAFF.

This clonotype has a handful of counts. The chain combines TRBV5-4 with TRBJ2-5; D remains unclear. The germline CDR1 and CDR2 sequences are SGHNT and YYREEE (reference sequence). The CDR3 covers 15 residues. V was pared by 1 base and J by 1 base, with 11 bases between. The CDR3 loop is CASSLRSAPQETQYF. Written as DNA, the CDR3 is TGTGCCAGCAGCTTGCGATCGGCACCCCAAGAGACCCAGTACTTC.

CDR3 nucleotides: TGTGCCAGCACCGAGAAGGACAATGAGCAGTTCTTC. It encodes CASTEKDNEQFF. The chain recombines TRBV2 with TRBJ2-1; D is ambiguous. CDR1 is SNHLY and CDR2 is FYNNEI in the germline V gene. The CDR3 is 12 residues long. V shed 7 bases and J shed 5 bases, with 9 bases lying between them.

This chain connects TRBV9 to TRBJ1-1; D is unclear. V was shortened by 0 bases and J by 2 bases, with 11 bases between the two germline ends. Germline V gene sequence: CDR1 SGDLS, CDR2 YYNGEE. CDR3 length: 15 residues. CDR3 nucleotides: TGTGCCAGCAGCGTAGGCGGAGGGAGTAACACTGAAGCTTTCTTT. The encoded protein is CASSVGGGSNTEAFF. The full variable domain, completed using reference TRBV9 and TRBJ1-1, is DSGVTQTPKHLITATGQRVTLRCSPRSGDLSVYWYQQSLDQGLQFLIQYYNGEERAKGNILERFSAQQFPDLHSELNLSSLELGDSALYFCASSVGGGSNTEAFFGQGTRLTVV.

As DNA, the CDR3 is TGTGCCAGCAGTAAAATAGCGGGGGGACAAGAGACCCAGTACTTC. It yields the protein CASSKIAGGQETQYF. This chain links TRBV27 with TRBJ2-5, with 10 bases that match TRBD2. The germline V gene encodes CDR1 MNHEY and CDR2 SMNVEV (reference sequence). This CDR3 is built from 15 residues. The V segment lost 5 bases and the J segment 2 bases; nucleotides outside the gene matches: 5.

The genes are TRBV12-3 or TRBV12-4 and TRBJ1-5; D is unclear. V gave up 2 bases and J gave up 3 bases, with 11 bases separating them. CDR3 length equals 15 residues. This CDR3 is CASSLPGAYNQPQHF. The CDR3 nucleotides read TGTGCCAGCAGTTTACCGGGCGCCTACAATCAGCCCCAGCATTTT.

The chain couples TRBV10-2 to TRBJ1-1; D call uncertain. CDR1 and CDR2 from the germline V gene are WSHSY and SAAADI. Trimming stripped 9 bases from V and 1 base from J, with 15 bases between. This CDR3 region has 14 residues. CDR3 bases: TGCGCCAGTTCTGACCGGGCCACGAACACTGAAGCTTTCTTT. As protein: CASSDRATNTEAFF.

The count of this clonotype is one. The genes are TRBV5-1 and TRBJ1-2; tentative D call: TRBD1 (5 bases). With 4 bases removed from V and 6 bases from J, the gap between germline ends came to 10 bases. CDR1 is SGHRS and CDR2 is YFSETQ in the germline V gene. This CDR3 is 12 amino acids long. The CDR3 here is CASSGGSDGYTF. CDR3 DNA: TGCGCCAGCAGCGGGGGGTCGGATGGCTACACCTTC.

The CDR3 nucleotides are TGTGCCAGCAGTTACGACTCAGTCAACTATGGCTACACCTTC. It is translated as CASSYDSVNYGYTF. The rearrangement links TRBV6-5 to TRBJ1-2; D is unresolved. CDR1 is MNHEY and CDR2 is SVGAGI in the germline V gene. The CDR3 totals 14 residues. Between the trimmed V and J ends, which lost 2 bases and 2 bases, there was a span of 9 bases.

This clonotype was seen only a few times. V is TRBV6-2 or TRBV6-3 and J is TRBJ1-5; D is perhaps TRBD1 (5 bases). The CDR3 runs 15 residues. In germline, CDR1 is MNHEY, CDR2 SVGEGT. Trimming took 3 bases from V and 3 from J, leaving 12 bases between them. CDR3 nucleotide sequence: TGTGCCAGCAGTTATCGACAGACCAACAATCAGCCCCAGCATTTT. It yields the protein CASSYRQTNNQPQHF.

This chain connects TRBV20-1 to TRBJ2-4; 7 bases are a match to TRBD1. The CDR3 sequence is 14 residues long. CDR1 and CDR2 from the germline V gene are DFQATT and SNEGSKA (reference sequence). The V and J ends lost 6 bases and 3 bases, in that order; junction bases with no gene match: 8. CDR3 protein: CSARGTENKNIQYF. The DNA of the CDR3 is TGCAGTGCCAGGGGGACCGAAAACAAAAACATTCAGTACTTC.